Listed here are 14 T cell receptor beta chains from one sample, sequenced in a study of CD8+ T cells in alopecia areata. Following extraction, RNA underwent reverse transcription to cDNA, which served as the sequencing template. Some clones are missing from TCRdb's copy, which holds only in-frame ones; the method was immunoSEQ multiplex PCR. The sample consists of hundreds of thousands of clones, 60% of them appearing once. The treatment is: oral pan-JAK inhibitor, 5-10 mg twice daily. Specimen: CD4+ T cells sorted from blood, collected between weeks 51 and 52, from a patient treated with tofacitinib. The receptors here all came from a human donor with alopecia areata.

This clone was observed a handful of times. This chain uses TRBV27 with TRBJ2-7, with 9 bases aligning to TRBD1. The CDR3 runs to 14 residues. V lost 5 bases and J lost 5; bases outside the gene matches: 7. Germline CDR1 is MNHEY and CDR2 is SMNVEV (reference sequence). DNA of the CDR3: TGTGCCAGCAGTCCCGGGACAGGGAGGCACGAGCAGTACTTC. Amino acids: CASSPGTGRHEQYF.

The rearrangement links TRBV10-3 to TRBJ1-4, with D unclear. The CDR3 has 14 residues. V was pared by 1 base and J by 8 bases, with 11 bases between. Germline loops: CDR1 ENHRY, CDR2 SYGVKD. In DNA, the CDR3 is TGTGCCATCAGTGAGTATGGGCCCGAAGAAAAACTGTTTTTT. As protein: CAISEYGPEEKLFF.

The chain has TRBV5-6 and TRBJ1-2; D is perhaps TRBD1 (6 bases). Germline CDR1 and CDR2: SGHDT and YYEEEE. The length of the CDR3 is 13 residues. V was pared by 2 bases and J by 5 bases, with 10 bases between. Written as DNA, the CDR3 is TGTGCCAGCAGCTTCGGGGGGCGGTATGGCTACACCTTC. It specifies CASSFGGRYGYTF.

This clone was detected only a few times. The V gene is TRBV9, the J gene TRBJ2-3; the D gene is possibly TRBD2 (5 bases). The CDR3 spans 17 residues. Trimming pared 0 bases from V and 4 bases from J, leaving 18 bases between. The germline CDR1 and CDR2 sequences are SGDLS and YYNGEE. Here the CDR3 DNA reads TGTGCCAGCAGCGTAGGGGAGCAGGCCCATTGGGCAGATACGCAGTATTTT. Protein: CASSVGEQAHWADTQYF.

The gene calls are TRBV7-3 and TRBJ2-3, with a tentative D call TRBD1 (6 bases). Trimming took off 4 bases at V and 6 bases at J, with 14 bases between the two ends. Looked up from germline, CDR1 is SGHTA and CDR2 is FQGTGA. The CDR3 extends over 14 amino acids. CDR3 residues: CASSSYPRGDTQYF. The CDR3 coding sequence is TGTGCCAGCAGCTCATACCCCAGGGGCGATACGCAGTATTTT.

This clone was detected only a few times. The chain joins TRBV25-1 to TRBJ2-7; no clear D gene. The CDR3 consists of 14 residues. V lost 4 bases and J 4 bases, leaving 14 bases between the germline ends. Germline CDR1 MGHDK, CDR2 SYGVNS. The DNA for the CDR3 is TGTGCCAGCAGTGTAAGATGGGGATCTTACGAGCAGTACTTC. Translated, it gives CASSVRWGSYEQYF.

This clone came up a few times. This sequence joins TRBV20-1 and TRBJ2-3; possible D gene TRBD1, 6 bases. The CDR3 is 11 amino acids. Germline V gives CDR1 DFQATT, CDR2 SNEGSKA (reference sequence). V dropped 5 bases and J dropped 10 bases, with 13 bases sitting between them. The CDR3 nucleotides are TGCAGTGCTGGGGGCGTAATGCCGCAGTATTTT. It codes for CSAGGVMPQYF.

The chain recombines TRBV29-1 with TRBJ2-3; 10 nucleotides match TRBD2. V lost 4 bases to trimming and J lost 4 bases; unmatched junction nucleotides: 8. This CDR3 spans 15 amino acids. The V gene's germline CDR1 is SQVTM and CDR2 ANQGSEA. The CDR3 nucleotides are TGCAGCGTTGTCCGTAGCGGGGGGAGATCAGATACGCAGTATTTT. This encodes CSVVRSGGRSDTQYF.

This clone has more than one count but fewer than ten. This chain connects TRBV11-2 to TRBJ2-2; TRBD2 aligns across 9 bases. V was pared by 8 bases and J by 2 bases, with 3 bases of the junction left unmatched. CDR3 size: 14 residues. Germline V lookup: CDR1 SGHAT, CDR2 FQNNGV. The CDR3 loop is CASGAGGNTGELFF. The DNA for the CDR3 is TGTGCCAGCGGAGCGGGGGGAAACACCGGGGAGCTGTTTTTT.

The chain employs TRBV5-1 and TRBJ1-6; D is ambiguous. Germline V CDR1 and CDR2: SGHRS, YFSETQ. Trimming took 1 base from V and 4 from J, leaving 6 bases between them. This CDR3 contains 14 residues. The CDR3 DNA is TGCGCCAGCAGCTTGCCAGAATATAATTCACCCCTCCACTTT. Encoded protein: CASSLPEYNSPLHF.

This rearrangement joins TRBV27 to TRBJ1-5; the D gene is possibly TRBD1 (6 bases). Germline assignment: CDR1 MNHEY and CDR2 SMNVEV (reference sequence). Trimming shortened V by 6 bases and J by 0 bases, and 12 bases separated the two germline ends. The CDR3 is made up of 15 amino acids. CDR3 in DNA: TGTGCCAGCAGAAATACAGGGATTAGCAATCAGCCCCAGCATTTT. Protein: CASRNTGISNQPQHF.

A few counts support this clone. This chain connects TRBV2 to TRBJ1-1; no definite D call. Germline V lookup: CDR1 SNHLY, CDR2 FYNNEI. Trimming left V 3 bases short and J 5 bases short, with 13 bases between. The CDR3 is 14 residues long. In nucleotides, the CDR3 is TGTGCCAGCAGTGACGACCCCCTGGGGACTGAAGCTTTCTTT. Protein sequence: CASSDDPLGTEAFF.

This clone was recorded once. This chain links TRBV5-1 with TRBJ2-3, with D possibly being TRBD2 (7 bases). Trimming pared 4 bases from V and 1 base from J, leaving 13 bases between. This CDR3 has 15 residues. CDR1 and CDR2 (germline): SGHRS, YFSETQ. CDR3 loop: CASSPPGGGTDTQYF. In DNA, the CDR3 is TGCGCCAGCAGCCCCCCGGGGGGCGGCACAGATACGCAGTATTTT.

This clone has ten or more counts. The J gene is TRBJ2-1, the V gene TRBV4-1; D unresolved. V was cut by 1 base and J by 0 bases, with 10 bases left in between. The CDR3 has 16 amino acids. Germline V gene sequence: CDR1 MGHRA, CDR2 YSYEKL. CDR3 residues: CASSQVDLVSYNEQFF. In DNA form, the CDR3 reads TGCGCCAGCAGCCAAGTAGATTTAGTCTCCTACAATGAGCAGTTCTTC.